The following is a T cell receptor (beta chain) sequence with its context. No antigen is known for it. This entry is derived from a study of shared clonotypes between healthy human individuals. At the level of the study: Each donor's CD4 naive and CD4 memory cells filled three plates apiece, CD8 naive two, and CD8 memory one.

Sequencing was performed with immunoSEQ multiplex PCR; in TCRdb, only in-frame clones are kept and a portion is missing. The sample has 850,000 to 1,200,000 clones, roughly 70% seen once. Whole-study findings and limits: The donor pool, a small one, limited the genetic and exposure-history diversity represented. Relative to memory subsets, naive subsets generally showed larger estimated richness.

The donors, healthy adults who were HIV-negative, had experienced no recent acute infections or vaccinations. Trimming pared 5 bases from V and 6 bases from J, leaving 19 bases between. The CDR3 runs 15 residues. Germline CDR1 MDHEN, CDR2 SYDVKM. The sequencing sample was made of memory CD4+ T cells sorted from blood. Subset meaning: CD45RA-negative fraction. The chain employs TRBV28 and TRBJ1-2; the D is unclear. The TCR was taken from a man younger than 30 in good health. Here the CDR3 reads CASSAGWGVGHGYTF. The CDR3 DNA reads as TGTGCCAGCAGTGCCGGTTGGGGTGTGGGTCATGGCTACACCTTC.